This TCR beta chain was recorded in a study of control samples from healthy donors and cancer patients. Some clones are missing from TCRdb's copy, which holds only in-frame ones; the method was immunoSEQ multiplex PCR. The sample shows over 120,000 clones, around 94% of them seen only once. Looked up from germline, CDR1 is SNHLY and CDR2 is FYNNEI. Between the trimmed V and J ends, which lost 5 bases and 1 base, there was a span of 8 bases. This CDR3 is 13 amino acids long. Sequenced input: PBMCs. The TCR comes from a man in his sixties with colorectal cancer. The V call is TRBV2, the J call TRBJ2-5; D tentatively fits TRBD1 or TRBD2 (5 bases each). The CDR3 is CASSRGFQETQYF. The CDR3 coding sequence is TGTGCCAGCAGTCGGGGCTTCCAAGAGACCCAGTACTTC.